This T cell receptor beta chain came from a study of cytomegalovirus exposure and HLA in healthy donors (dated by TCRdb to between 2016 and 2019). About the full investigation: An earlier analysis of several hundred of the donors reported about 300 Gb of sequence data and roughly 120 million unique TCR beta sequences obtained from about 180 million T cells. Roughly 290 gigabases of sequencing data and around 80 million unique TCR sequences made up an early release that covered some 640 HLA-typed donors. Among the roughly 370 genotyped donors, about 85% belonged to the genetic ancestry cluster associated with self-reported Caucasian donors. The study aimed to test whether signatures of past pathogen exposure could be identified by cataloging public T cell receptors. The study profiled the T cell repertoires of about 720 subjects by immunosequencing and related them to cytomegalovirus serostatus. Along with the approximately 670-subject first cohort, a separate validation cohort of over a hundred different subjects was used. To predict cytomegalovirus infection status, the study combined high-throughput TCR immunosequencing, statistical association of individual TCRs with disease status, and machine learning. To study patterns of TCR occurrence, a later analysis re-analyzed previously published TCR beta repertoires from just over 650 donors and added high-resolution HLA genotyping. Rather than drawing on any new phenotypic data, the later analysis identified candidate immune exposures from TCR beta sequences and the way those sequences occurred across donors. An earlier analysis of fewer than 700 of the donors applied high-throughput TCR beta sequencing to assess whether each TCR beta V gene segment acted as functional or pseudogenic. Donor age, sex, ethnicity and CMV serostatus were compiled together with the repertoire data. A later genetic analysis took genome-wide SNP genotypes for about three fifths of the roughly 700 donors and used that subset as a discovery cohort. Every repertoire in the discovery cohort had been generated on one and the same sequencing platform. HLA typing covered class I and class II loci at four-digit resolution. Typing coverage varied by locus: about 620-630 donors for A, B, C, DRB1 and DQB1; roughly 560 for DQA1; approximately 570 for DPA1; approximately 450 for DPB1. Roughly five DR-DQ haplotypes were handled as single units for association and clustering because linkage in the cohort was strong. Among about 390 genotyped donors of the cohort, an average of around 240,000 unique TCR beta nucleotide sequences were sequenced per donor, around 20% of them non-productive.

The cohort consisted of approximately 670 healthy bone marrow donors. Cohort members were all nominally healthy when sampled, although unrecorded immune exposures were likely present. The donor tested CMV seronegative, placing the donor among the roughly 340 seronegative members of the cohort. A peripheral blood sample was provided by each donor, and peripheral blood mononuclear cells were used for TCR beta sequencing. Genomic DNA was extracted from the blood cell samples with the Qiagen DNeasy Blood Extraction Kit. Taken from the germline V gene, the CDR1 and CDR2 loops are SGHTA and FQGNSA. The CDR3 contains 15 residues, cysteine and phenylalanine counted. Solely the CDR3 DNA is kept, with 45 bases framed from the first base. V trim: 5 bases; J trim: 4 bases; unmatched bases: 10. Here is what the overall study found, with its caveats: The sequencing pipeline was judged likely to have produced a cluster of highly shared sequence variants as a technical artifact. Most TCR sequences were seen in very few donors, while some public TCRs were found in many individuals. In a later analysis, some 17,000 TCR beta sequences were associated with specific HLA alleles at a false discovery rate of 0.05. Some IMGT-functional V segments, including TRBV6-2 and TRBV6-3, could not be distinguished by the 87-base-pair reads and were therefore excluded. Roughly uniform sequencing depth across donors was assumed in presence/absence analyses, although this assumption may not hold. It was suggested by the authors that the approach could potentially be generalized to other disease states and immunological phenotypes. Because HLA typing was unavailable for some donors at each locus, only the typed subset was used in association tests. Correlated functional status among segregating V segments might be attributable to linkage disequilibrium, but an unknown experimental factor could not be ruled out. A later analysis found that HLA-associated TCR beta chains were more clonally expanded and had lower generation probabilities than equally common non-associated chains. In a later analysis, most CMV-associated TCR beta chains were found to appear HLA-restricted, with HLA associations seemingly driven largely by CMV exposure. A later analysis found that TCR association rates varied across HLA loci, with DRB1 alleles showing the most associated TCRs and HLA-C alleles the fewest. A further reported finding was that TCR beta sequences accurately predicted the HLA-A and HLA-B alleles for most subjects in the first cohort. The classifier was reported to diagnose cytomegalovirus status with high specificity and sensitivity in both the original and validation cohorts. Compared with the approximately 710-donor mean, donors in an Asian-associated ancestry cluster had fewer N-insertions in productive TCRs, according to a later genetic analysis. The study listed 150 to 200 TCR beta chains as associated with cytomegalovirus. Roughly 15 rarely observed V segments, including chromosome 9 orphons, were excluded from the earlier analysis of several hundred of the donors because counts were too low. Strong co-occurrence of HLA alleles, especially DR and DQ, made assigning TCR associations to individual alleles difficult. In an earlier analysis of under 600 of the donors, most TCR beta V segments were observed in productive rearrangements about 90% or about 30% of the time, broadly matching IMGT annotations. In this cohort, only TCR beta chains were sequenced, and detectable features were limited by the absence of alpha or paired-chain data. In vitro tests confirmed that a few of the cytomegalovirus-associated TCR beta chains recognize cytomegalovirus antigens. In a later genetic analysis, a missense DCLRE1C variant was associated with V-gene and J-gene trimming of TCR beta chains, and the association was replicated in an independent cohort. A later analysis reported that several top co-occurrence clusters appeared linked to parvovirus B19, influenza, CMV and Epstein-Barr virus. CMV serostatus was the only immune exposure information available for the cohort.

As for this clone: Its recognized antigen is unknown.

The library relied on the immunoSEQ multiplex PCR assay. The multiplex PCR relied on a mix of 60 forward primers for TCR Vbeta segments and 13 reverse primers for TCR Jbeta segments. Amplification of the CDR3 region of rearranged TCR beta genes was performed with a multiplex PCR assay on genomic DNA. The Illumina HiSeq System was used to sequence the amplified TCR beta libraries as 87-base-pair reads. Regarding the original processing steps: A later analysis counted about 80 million unique TCR beta chains across the roughly 700 repertoires, and roughly 9.9 million of these chains were shared by at least two donors. Raw reads were error-corrected and collapsed into unique sequences with a nearest-neighbor algorithm that merged closely related sequences to remove PCR and sequencing errors. To assign V, D and J gene segments, CDR3 sequences were aligned to IMGT reference sequences. For a sequence to be retained, a match of at least six nucleotides to both a V gene segment and a J gene segment was required. Rearrangements were called productive when the CDR3 lacked stop codons and stayed in frame with V and J; all others were non-productive. CDR3 was defined according to IMGT convention as the region running from the second conserved V-encoded cysteine to the conserved J-encoded phenylalanine. In an earlier analysis of around 600 of the donors, sequences lacking an unambiguous match to a single V gene segment were excluded. An earlier analysis of 587 of the donors classified V segments as functional when productive rearrangements were above 56.7% and as segregating when the standard deviation between donors was above 5%. A statistical classification framework was built to diagnose cytomegalovirus status from the catalog of TCR beta chain sequences. In a later analysis, V and J genes were assigned by comparing TCR nucleotide sequences against IMGT/GENE-DB human TR gene sequences. The TCRdist pipeline was used in a later analysis to assign CDR3 sequences and most-parsimonious VDJ recombination scenarios. In a later analysis, every TCR beta chain was defined by the combination of its CDR3 amino acid sequence and its V-gene family, and reads without a unique V-gene family were dropped. A later analysis removed 592 highly shared, low-generation-probability nucleotide sequences to deal with suspected cross-contamination and a sequencing artifact. In a later analysis, a clonal expansion index for each public chain was calculated from normalized within-repertoire ranks of inferred template counts. A later analysis computed generation probabilities with a VDJ recombination model fitted to out-of-frame rearrangements, and checked the results against IGoR. In a later analysis, hypergeometric tests were used to score TCR-TCR, TCR-HLA and TCR-CMV co-occurrence, with a repertoire-size bias correction applied to TCR pairs. In a later analysis, false discovery rates were estimated by permuting HLA or CMV assignments 20 times. A later analysis grouped co-occurring TCRs with DBSCAN, adding TCRdist sequence similarity when clustering within HLA-allele-positive subsets. Repertoires with fewer than 30,000 or more than 120,000 public chains, plus five repertoires with anomalous nucleotide sharing, were excluded from co-occurrence clustering. In TCRdb, the immuneACCESS table is reduced to in-frame sequences with V and J assigned. These tables do not hold every clone; where another copy was compared, an unresolved V gene accounts for under half, and the others remain unexplained. From that table come the V and J calls and clone size; the DNA was used to work out D and trimming. The sample table gives about 110,000 clones. About 0.58% of the sample lies in the top ten.

This receptor was obtained from a man aged 45-65 years in good health and CMV-seronegative. Input material: PBMCs. The chain is made from TRBV7-2 and TRBJ2-7; 8 bases in between match TRBD2. The DNA sequence is as follows: TGTGCCAGCAGCGCCGGACTAGCTGCTAAGTACGAGCAGTACTTC. This gives the protein CASSAGLAAKYEQYF.